Detailed here is one TCR beta chain. The data are from a study of blood T cell repertoires in COVID-19. The overall study: In each case, the material was cDNA or gDNA derived from T cells, B-cell-depleted T cells, or PBMCs.

Per the authors' pipeline: Reference gene primer amplification gave estimated nucleated cell counts. The table came from immunoSEQ multiplex PCR; TCRdb's copy has only in-frame clones and leaves some out. For V, J and clone size, that table is used; D and trimming come from the DNA. Seen here are roughly 87,000 clones, about 82% observed once, and the top ten hold 8%. Per the germline V gene, CDR1 is SGHAT and CDR2 is FQNNGV. The CDR3 consists of 15 residues. J gave up 2 bases and V 4 bases, and 4 bases lay outside the gene matches. The specimen sequenced was peripheral blood. This TCR was recovered from a man aged 45-60 years with active COVID-19. V is TRBV11-2 and J is TRBJ1-3; 8 nucleotides match TRBD1. For the CDR3, the DNA is TGTGCCAGCAGCTCGGACAGGGTCACTGGAAACACCATATATTTT. Amino acids: CASSSDRVTGNTIYF.